Following are 21 T cell receptor beta chains from one sample sequenced in a study of pediatric ulcerative colitis. The repertoire was sequenced with immunoSEQ multiplex PCR; TCRdb's copy has only in-frame clones and lacks some. Of tens of thousands of clones in the sample, around 76% were seen once. Rectal tissue came from one to two pinch biopsies taken at colonoscopy. Sequencing was performed on gut tissue. The receptors derive from a girl aged 5 to 17 with moderate ulcerative colitis.

This chain connects TRBV5-4 to TRBJ2-7, with 7 bases fitting TRBD1. V lost 5 bases, J lost 2 bases, and 10 bases stayed unmatched. Per germline, CDR1 SGHNT and CDR2 YYREEE (reference sequence). This CDR3 region has 15 residues. The CDR3 loop reads CASRQMSGTAYEQYF. The CDR3 DNA reads TGTGCCAGCAGGCAGATGTCCGGGACAGCCTACGAGCAGTACTTC.

This clone turned up a few times. V usage is TRBV7-2 and J usage is TRBJ2-3; 7 bases line up with TRBD2. Germline V lookup: CDR1 SGHTA, CDR2 FQGNSA. V shed 2 bases and J 6 bases; nucleotides not matched to a gene: 5. This CDR3 is built from 14 residues. CDR3 loop: CASSLPLASDTQYF. DNA of the CDR3: TGTGCCAGCAGCTTACCACTAGCGAGCGATACGCAGTATTTT.

This clone was seen a single time. The chain couples TRBV29-1 to TRBJ2-7, with 7 bases aligning to TRBD1. V lost 4 bases, J lost 6 bases, and 3 bases stayed unmatched. This CDR3 region has 11 residues. Germline CDR1 reads SQVTM; CDR2 reads ANQGSEA. CDR3 nucleotides: TGCAGCGTTGTAGGGGGCATCGAGCAGTACTTC. Its translation: CSVVGGIEQYF.

The V and J genes are TRBV7-2 and TRBJ1-5, with 7 bases fitting TRBD1. Trimming removed 5 bases from V and 1 base from J; junction bases left unmatched: 5. Germline V gene data show CDR1 as SGHTA and CDR2 as FQGNSA. The CDR3 has 15 residues. Here the CDR3 reads CASSLRTGSNQPQHF. The CDR3 DNA follows: TGTGCCAGCAGCCTACGGACAGGAAGCAATCAGCCCCAGCATTTT.

This chain connects TRBV9 to TRBJ1-2; 9 positions match TRBD1. In germline, CDR1 is SGDLS, CDR2 YYNGEE. Trimming took 3 bases from V and 4 from J; bases not matched to a gene: 1. The CDR3 covers 13 residues. As DNA, the CDR3 is TGTGCCAGCAGCGGGACAGGGGCCTATGGCTACACCTTC. This codes for CASSGTGAYGYTF.

The chain combines TRBV5-1 with TRBJ2-2, with D unclear. The CDR3 is made up of 15 amino acids. From germline, CDR1 is SGHRS and CDR2 YFSETQ. V lost 2 bases, J lost 0 bases, and 8 bases lay in between. CDR3 sequence reads: CASSFWAPNTGELFF. DNA for the CDR3: TGCGCCAGCAGCTTCTGGGCACCGAACACCGGGGAGCTGTTTTTT.

In the case of this clone: The same CDR3 can be traced to other DNA sequences in this sample. The chain is built from TRBV5-1 and TRBJ1-5; D not certain. The germline V and J ends were trimmed by 0 bases and 5 bases, with 6 bases remaining between them. The CDR3 is 13 amino acids. Germline CDR1 reads SGHRS; CDR2 reads YFSETQ. The CDR3 reads CASSLDRDQPQHF. CDR3 bases: TGCGCCAGCAGCTTGGACAGAGATCAGCCCCAGCATTTT.

The J gene is TRBJ2-3, the V gene TRBV5-4; D is perhaps TRBD2 (6 bases). The CDR3 extends over 13 amino acids. V was trimmed by 1 base and J by 3 bases, leaving 6 bases between them. CDR1 is SGHNT and CDR2 is YYREEE in the germline V gene (reference sequence). The CDR3 coding sequence is TGTGCCAGCAGCTTGCGGGAGACAGATACGCAGTATTTT. Encoded protein: CASSLRETDTQYF.

The chain is built from TRBV5-4 and TRBJ1-4, with D possibly TRBD1 on 5 matching bases. Germline lookup yields CDR1 SGHNT and CDR2 YYREEE (reference sequence). V lost 4 bases, J lost 2 bases, and 18 bases lay in between. The CDR3 extends over 17 amino acids. For the CDR3, the DNA is TGTGCCAGCAGCCCAACCGGGGGGGTGGCGACTAATGAAAAACTGTTTTTT. This translates into CASSPTGGVATNEKLFF. The whole variable domain, remainder taken from reference TRBV5-4 and TRBJ1-4, is ETGVTQSPTHLIKTRGQQVTLRCSSQSGHNTVSWYQQALGQGPQFIFQYYREEENGRGNFPPRFSGLQFPNYSSELNVNALELDDSALYLCASSPTGGVATNEKLFFGSGTQLSVL.

This chain connects TRBV10-1 to TRBJ2-1; D call uncertain. CDR3 size: 17 residues. The V gene's germline CDR1 is WNHNN and CDR2 SYGVQD (reference sequence). Trimming removed 3 bases from V and 1 base from J, with 16 bases in between. CDR3: CASSERDSYLSYNEQFF. Written as DNA, the CDR3 is TGCGCCAGCAGTGAACGAGACTCGTACCTTTCCTACAATGAGCAGTTCTTC.

The chain combines TRBV29-1 with TRBJ2-1, with 10 positions matching TRBD1. Germline assignment: CDR1 SQVTM and CDR2 ANQGSEA. V was pared by 7 bases and J by 2 bases, with 5 bases of the junction left unmatched. The CDR3 length is 14 residues. CDR3 nucleotides: TGCAGCGCCCTCGGGACAGGGGCCTACAATGAGCAGTTCTTC. Its protein is CSALGTGAYNEQFF.

This chain connects TRBV18 to TRBJ2-7; either TRBD1 or TRBD2 may fit D (6 bases each). The CDR3 length is 17 residues. Per germline, CDR1 KGHSH and CDR2 LQKENI. Trimming shortened V by 4 bases and J by 7 bases, and 26 bases separated the two germline ends. This CDR3 reads CASSQTARGPQSGEQYF. The CDR3 DNA is TGTGCCAGCTCACAAACTGCCCGGGGGCCCCAGTCGGGGGAGCAGTACTTC.

The chain employs TRBV7-2 and TRBJ2-7; 8 bases fit TRBD1. Unmatched junction bases numbered 6, after V lost 0 bases and J lost 2 bases. Germline loops: CDR1 SGHTA, CDR2 FQGNSA. The length of the CDR3 is 16 residues. CDR3 bases: TGTGCCAGCAGCTTAGCGACCACAGGGGGGACCTACGAGCAGTACTTC. This gives the protein CASSLATTGGTYEQYF.

The J gene is TRBJ1-2, the V gene TRBV30; D is ambiguous. Germline V gene lookup returns CDR1 GTSNPN and CDR2 SVGIG (reference sequence). V gave up 6 bases and J gave up 3 bases, with 14 bases separating them. CDR3 length: 13 residues. CDR3 amino acids: CACSLQADYGYTF. For the CDR3, the DNA is TGTGCCTGTAGCCTTCAGGCAGACTATGGCTACACCTTC.

This clone was counted only a few times. V and J are TRBV28 and TRBJ2-7; 8 nucleotides agree with TRBD2. This CDR3 is built from 15 residues. V gave up 5 bases and J gave up 6 bases; unmatched junction bases: 12. Per the germline V gene, CDR1 is MDHEN and CDR2 is SYDVKM. The CDR3 region has the DNA TGTGCCAGCAGTGGGGAGCGGGAGCCCCCGGGCGAGCAGTACTTC. This codes for CASSGEREPPGEQYF.

The chain is built from TRBV5-4 and TRBJ2-7; D uncertain. Trimming removed 0 bases at V and 1 base at J, with 8 bases between. The length of the CDR3 is 14 residues. CDR1 and CDR2 (germline): SGHNT, YYREEE (reference sequence). CDR3 residues: CASSLGGQSYEQYF. The CDR3 coding sequence is TGTGCCAGCAGCTTGGGGGGTCAGTCCTACGAGCAGTACTTC.

The rearrangement uses TRBV5-4 and TRBJ2-1; possibly TRBD2 for D (7 bases). Trimming removed 4 bases at V and 4 bases at J, with 18 bases between. Germline V gene sequence: CDR1 SGHNT, CDR2 YYREEE (reference sequence). The CDR3 is 16 residues long. CDR3 nucleotides: TGTGCCAGCAGCGCTGGCGCGGGGGCATTATACAATGAGCAGTTCTTC. It encodes CASSAGAGALYNEQFF.

V usage is TRBV5-6 and J usage is TRBJ2-5, with 11 bases identical to TRBD2. CDR1 and CDR2 from the germline V gene are SGHDT and YYEEEE. The CDR3 sequence is 17 residues long. V lost 4 bases, J lost 2 bases, and 10 bases stayed unmatched. For the CDR3, the DNA is TGTGCCAGCAGCGCCTTAGCGGGAGGGTTTGGGCAAGAGACCCAGTACTTC. This translates into CASSALAGGFGQETQYF.

The gene calls are TRBV7-2 and TRBJ1-6; 8 bases agree with TRBD1. Germline loops: CDR1 SGHTA, CDR2 FQGNSA. This CDR3 comprises 15 residues. Trimming removed 5 bases from V and 7 bases from J; junction bases left unmatched: 7. As DNA, the CDR3 is TGTGCCAGCAGCCAAGCGGACAGGGCGAATTCACCCCTCCACTTT. Translated, it gives CASSQADRANSPLHF. Drawing the rest from reference TRBV7-2 and TRBJ1-6, the complete variable domain is GAGVSQSPSNKVTEKGKDVELRCDPISGHTALYWYRQSLGQGLEFLIYFQGNSAPDKSGLPSDRFSAERTGGSVSTLTIQRTQQEDSAVYLCASSQADRANSPLHFGNGTRLTVT.

The chain is built from TRBV4-1 and TRBJ1-2; 8 bases agree with TRBD1. Germline CDR1 MGHRA, CDR2 YSYEKL. The CDR3 is 19 residues long. J gave up 5 bases and V 3 bases, and 20 bases lay outside the gene matches. The CDR3 sequence: CASSQYHDSTGGGGYGYTF. The CDR3 DNA is TGCGCCAGCAGCCAGTACCACGACTCCACAGGGGGTGGGGGTTATGGCTACACCTTC.

V and J are TRBV7-2 and TRBJ2-5; no definite D call. The germline V gene has CDR1 SGHTA and CDR2 FQGNSA. V shed 6 bases and J shed 2 bases, with 13 bases lying between them. The CDR3 is made up of 14 amino acids. This CDR3 is CASRRPEFQETQYF. The CDR3 nucleotides are TGTGCCAGCAGAAGGCCAGAGTTTCAAGAGACCCAGTACTTC.